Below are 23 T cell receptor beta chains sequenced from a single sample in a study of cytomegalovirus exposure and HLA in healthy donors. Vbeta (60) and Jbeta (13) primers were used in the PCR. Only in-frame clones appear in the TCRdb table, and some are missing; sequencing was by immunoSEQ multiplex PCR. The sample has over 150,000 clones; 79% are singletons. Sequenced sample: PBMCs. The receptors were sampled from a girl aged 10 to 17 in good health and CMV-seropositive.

CDR3 coding DNA: TGCGCCAGCAGCCAAGACAGATTCTCCTATAATTCACCCCTCCACTTT. Protein sequence: CASSQDRFSYNSPLHF. The chain has TRBV4-1 and TRBJ1-6; D gene unclear. There are 16 residues in the CDR3. Trimming removed 0 bases from V and 0 bases from J, with 6 bases in between. CDR1 and CDR2 from the germline V gene are MGHRA and YSYEKL.

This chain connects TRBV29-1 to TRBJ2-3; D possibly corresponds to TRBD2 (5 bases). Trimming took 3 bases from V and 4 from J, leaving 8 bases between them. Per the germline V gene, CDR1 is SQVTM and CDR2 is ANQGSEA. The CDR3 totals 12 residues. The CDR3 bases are TGCAGCGTTGACTGGGAGTCAGATACGCAGTATTTT. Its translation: CSVDWESDTQYF.

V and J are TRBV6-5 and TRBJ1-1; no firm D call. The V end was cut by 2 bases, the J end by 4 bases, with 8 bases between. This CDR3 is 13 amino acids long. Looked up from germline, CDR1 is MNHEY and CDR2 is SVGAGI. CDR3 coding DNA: TGTGCCAGCAGTTACGAGCGCTTCACTGAAGCTTTCTTT. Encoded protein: CASSYERFTEAFF.

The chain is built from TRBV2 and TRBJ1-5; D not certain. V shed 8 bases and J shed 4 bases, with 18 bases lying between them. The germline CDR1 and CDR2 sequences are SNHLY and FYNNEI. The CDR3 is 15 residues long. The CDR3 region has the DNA TGTGCCAGCTCCGGGGAGGGCGCCAGGAATCAGCCCCAGCATTTT. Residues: CASSGEGARNQPQHF.

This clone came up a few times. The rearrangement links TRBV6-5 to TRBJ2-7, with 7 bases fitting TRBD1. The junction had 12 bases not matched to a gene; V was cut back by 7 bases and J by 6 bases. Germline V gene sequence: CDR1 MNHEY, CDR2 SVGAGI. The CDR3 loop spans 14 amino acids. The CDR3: CASTRQGHPGEQYF. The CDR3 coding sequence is TGTGCCAGCACTCGACAGGGCCACCCGGGCGAGCAGTACTTC.

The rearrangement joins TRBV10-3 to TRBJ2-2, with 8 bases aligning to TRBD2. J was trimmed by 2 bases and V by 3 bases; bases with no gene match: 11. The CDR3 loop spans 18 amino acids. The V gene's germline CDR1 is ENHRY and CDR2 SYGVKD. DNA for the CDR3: TGTGCCATCAGTGACCCAGTTATAAGCGGGGGAAACACCGGGGAGCTGTTTTTT. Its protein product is CAISDPVISGGNTGELFF.

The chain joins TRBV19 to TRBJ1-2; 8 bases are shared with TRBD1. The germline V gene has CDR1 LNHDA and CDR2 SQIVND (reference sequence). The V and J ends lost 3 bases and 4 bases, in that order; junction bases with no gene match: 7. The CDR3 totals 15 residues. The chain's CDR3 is CASSMGQVSGYGYTF. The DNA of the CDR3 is TGTGCCAGTAGTATGGGACAGGTTAGCGGCTATGGCTACACCTTC.

CDR3 nucleotides: TGTGCCACCAGCAGAGGCCGGGACAGGGGGCGAAATGAGCAGTTCTTC. It translates to CATSRGRDRGRNEQFF. The chain carries TRBV15 and TRBJ2-1; TRBD1 agrees at 12 bases. Germline CDR1 and CDR2: LNHNV and YYDKDF (reference sequence). This CDR3 comprises 16 residues. V dropped 1 base and J dropped 7; count of bases not matched to a gene: 5.

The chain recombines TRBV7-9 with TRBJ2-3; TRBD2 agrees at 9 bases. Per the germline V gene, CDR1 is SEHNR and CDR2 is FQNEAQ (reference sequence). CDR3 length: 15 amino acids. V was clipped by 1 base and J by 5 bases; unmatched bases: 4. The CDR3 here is CASSLGLAGLDTQYF. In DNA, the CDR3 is TGTGCCAGCAGCTTAGGGCTAGCGGGGTTAGATACGCAGTATTTT.

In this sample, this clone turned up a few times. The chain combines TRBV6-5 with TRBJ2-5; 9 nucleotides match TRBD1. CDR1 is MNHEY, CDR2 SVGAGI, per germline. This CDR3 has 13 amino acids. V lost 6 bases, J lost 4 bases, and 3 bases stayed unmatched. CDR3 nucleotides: TGTGCCAGCAGAGGGACAGGGACAGAGACCCAGTACTTC. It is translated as CASRGTGTETQYF.

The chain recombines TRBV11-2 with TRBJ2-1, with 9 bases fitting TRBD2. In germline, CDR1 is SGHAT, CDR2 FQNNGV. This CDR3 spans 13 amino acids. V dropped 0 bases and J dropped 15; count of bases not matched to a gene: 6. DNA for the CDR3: TGTGCCAGCAGCTTAGACGGGGCGGGGGGGCGGTTCTTC. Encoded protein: CASSLDGAGGRFF.

The DNA of the CDR3 is TGTGCCAGCAGCTTTTTATCGATAGGGGGTCGATCAGATACGCAGTATTTT. Amino acid sequence: CASSFLSIGGRSDTQYF. V and J are TRBV7-2 and TRBJ2-3; weak D call: TRBD1 (6 bases). The germline V gene has CDR1 SGHTA and CDR2 FQGNSA. The CDR3 contains 17 residues. Trimming left V 3 bases short and J 4 bases short, with 20 bases between.

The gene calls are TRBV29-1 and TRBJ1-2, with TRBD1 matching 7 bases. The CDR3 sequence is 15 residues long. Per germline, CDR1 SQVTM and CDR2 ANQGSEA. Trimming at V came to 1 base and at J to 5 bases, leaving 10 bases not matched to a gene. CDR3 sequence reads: CSVEVHGTATYGYTF. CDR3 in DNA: TGCAGCGTTGAAGTACACGGGACAGCGACATATGGCTACACCTTC.

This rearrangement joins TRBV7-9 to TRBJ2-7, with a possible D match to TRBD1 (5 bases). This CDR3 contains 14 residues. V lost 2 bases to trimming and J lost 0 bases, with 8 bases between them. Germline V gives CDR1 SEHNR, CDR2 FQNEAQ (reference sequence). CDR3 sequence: CASSLQGSSYEQYF. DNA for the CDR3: TGTGCCAGCAGCTTACAGGGAAGCTCCTACGAGCAGTACTTC.

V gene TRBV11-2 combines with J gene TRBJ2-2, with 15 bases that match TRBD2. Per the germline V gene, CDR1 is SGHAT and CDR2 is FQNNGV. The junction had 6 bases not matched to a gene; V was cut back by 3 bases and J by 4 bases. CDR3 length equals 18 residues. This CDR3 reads CASSLGLAGGPGTGELFF. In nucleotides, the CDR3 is TGTGCCAGCAGCTTGGGACTAGCGGGGGGCCCAGGCACCGGGGAGCTGTTTTTT.

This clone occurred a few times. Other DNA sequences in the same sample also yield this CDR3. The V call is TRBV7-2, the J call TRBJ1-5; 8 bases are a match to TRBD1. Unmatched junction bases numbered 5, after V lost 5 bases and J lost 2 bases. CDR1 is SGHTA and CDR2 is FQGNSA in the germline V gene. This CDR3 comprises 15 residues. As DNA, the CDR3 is TGTGCCAGCAGCCCCCAGGGGGCTGGCAATCAGCCCCAGCATTTT. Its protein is CASSPQGAGNQPQHF.

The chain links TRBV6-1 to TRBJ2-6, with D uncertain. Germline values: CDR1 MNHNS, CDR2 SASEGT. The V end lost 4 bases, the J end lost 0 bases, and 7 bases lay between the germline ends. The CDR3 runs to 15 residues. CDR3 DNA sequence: TGTGCCAGCAGTGCGGTTCCCTCTGGGGCCAACGTCCTGACTTTC. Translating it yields CASSAVPSGANVLTF.

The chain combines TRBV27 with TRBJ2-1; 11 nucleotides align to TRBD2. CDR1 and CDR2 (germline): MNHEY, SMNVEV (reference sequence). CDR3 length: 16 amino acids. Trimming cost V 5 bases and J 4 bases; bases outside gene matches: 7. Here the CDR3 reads CASSPPGLAGYNEQFF. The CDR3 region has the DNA TGTGCCAGCAGTCCGCCCGGACTAGCGGGTTACAATGAGCAGTTCTTC.

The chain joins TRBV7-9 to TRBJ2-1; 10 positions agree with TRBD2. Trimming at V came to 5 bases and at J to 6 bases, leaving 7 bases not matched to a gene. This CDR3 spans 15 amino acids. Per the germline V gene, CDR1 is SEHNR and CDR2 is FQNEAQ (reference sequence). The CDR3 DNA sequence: TGTGCCAGCAGCCAAAGCGGGGGGGCAAGCAATGAGCAGTTCTTC. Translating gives CASSQSGGASNEQFF.

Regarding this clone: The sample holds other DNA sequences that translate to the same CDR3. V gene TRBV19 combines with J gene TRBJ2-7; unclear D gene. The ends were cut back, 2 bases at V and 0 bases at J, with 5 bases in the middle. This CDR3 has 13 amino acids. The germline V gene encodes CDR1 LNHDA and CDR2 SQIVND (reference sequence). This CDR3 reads CASSIFHSYEQYF. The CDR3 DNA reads TGTGCCAGTAGTATATTCCACTCCTACGAGCAGTACTTC.

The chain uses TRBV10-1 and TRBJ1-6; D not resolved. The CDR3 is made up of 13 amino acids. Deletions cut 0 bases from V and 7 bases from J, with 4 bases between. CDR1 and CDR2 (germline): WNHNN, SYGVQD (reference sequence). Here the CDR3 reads CASSESPNSPLHF. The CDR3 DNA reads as TGCGCCAGCAGTGAGTCTCCAAATTCACCCCTCCACTTT.

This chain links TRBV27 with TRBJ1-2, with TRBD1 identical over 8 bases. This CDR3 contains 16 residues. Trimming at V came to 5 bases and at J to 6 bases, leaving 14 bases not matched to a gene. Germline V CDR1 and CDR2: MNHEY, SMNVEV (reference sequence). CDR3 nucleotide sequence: TGTGCCAGCAGTCCCGCTTCCCTGCGGGACAGGCATGGCTACACCTTC. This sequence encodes CASSPASLRDRHGYTF.

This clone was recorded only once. CDR3 protein: CASHISGGADTQYF. As DNA, the CDR3 is TGTGCCAGCCATATTAGCGGGGGGGCGGATACGCAGTATTTT. The J gene is TRBJ2-3, the V gene TRBV6-1; 11 bases agree with TRBD2. Unmatched junction bases numbered 7, after V lost 8 bases and J lost 6 bases. The CDR3 is made up of 14 amino acids. Germline V gene sequence: CDR1 MNHNS, CDR2 SASEGT.